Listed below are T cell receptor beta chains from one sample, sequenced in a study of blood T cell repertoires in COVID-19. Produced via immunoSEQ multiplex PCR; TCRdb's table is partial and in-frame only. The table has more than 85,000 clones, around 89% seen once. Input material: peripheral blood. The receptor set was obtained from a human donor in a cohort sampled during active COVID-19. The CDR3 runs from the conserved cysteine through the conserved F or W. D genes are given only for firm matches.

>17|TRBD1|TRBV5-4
CASSSDRDLNVNSPLHF
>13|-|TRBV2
CASSEESHTEAFF
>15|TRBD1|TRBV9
CASSIAGTGTGELFF
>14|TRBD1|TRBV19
CASSPDRGLQPQHF
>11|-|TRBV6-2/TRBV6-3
CASSYSTAQYF
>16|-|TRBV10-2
CASSRVTRGRQETQYF
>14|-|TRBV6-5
CASRRTATNEKLFF
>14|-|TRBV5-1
CASRALEGGYGYTF
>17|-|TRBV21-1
CASSKATGQGVSYEQYF
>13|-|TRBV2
CASTDPLDYEQYF
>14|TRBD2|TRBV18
CASSPKRGDYEQYF
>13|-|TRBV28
CASSLAIMGGRGF
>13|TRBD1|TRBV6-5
CATRGQESYEQYF
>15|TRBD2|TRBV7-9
CASSLPSGVYNEQFF
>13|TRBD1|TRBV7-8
CASSLTGGTEAFF
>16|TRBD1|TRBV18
CASSPPGQGRNSPLHF
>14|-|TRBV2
CASSPGHSLGEQYF
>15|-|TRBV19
CASRPTTGNTGELFF
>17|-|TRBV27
CASSLSRAPLRSTEAFF
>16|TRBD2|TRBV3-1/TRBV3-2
CASSQGTSGRMNEQFF
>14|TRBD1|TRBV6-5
CASSITGATDTQYF
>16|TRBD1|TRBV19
CASSIDRTGRNYGYTF
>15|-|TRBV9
CASSVVQTGGGGYTF
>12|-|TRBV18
CASSTGTNTIYF
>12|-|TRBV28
CASSGTYNEQFF
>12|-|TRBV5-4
CASSANRVDSFF
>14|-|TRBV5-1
CASSGVPGGTEAFF
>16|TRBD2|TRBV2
CATQGLAGEAIDEQFF
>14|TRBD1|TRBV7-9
CASSLGDSNSPLHF
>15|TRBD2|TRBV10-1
CASKGPGGAVETQYF